The 26 T cell receptor beta chains reported below all come from one sample, sequenced in a study of shared clonotypes between healthy human individuals. This table comes from immunoSEQ multiplex PCR, and its TCRdb copy is limited to in-frame clones, with some not included. This sample yields 2,500,000 or so clones, of which approximately 94% are seen a single time; over 0.12% belongs to the top ten. Sequenced: naive CD4+ T cells sorted from blood. The subset is: CD45RA+ positively selected. The receptor source for this set is a man aged 18 to 30 in good health.

This chain joins TRBV14 and TRBJ1-2, with D perhaps TRBD1 (5 bases). V lost 4 bases and J 4 bases, leaving 10 bases between the germline ends. CDR1 SGHDN and CDR2 FVKESK come from the germline V gene. This CDR3 spans 13 amino acids. The CDR3 protein is CASSPAGPYGYTF. In nucleotides, the CDR3 is TGTGCCAGCAGCCCTGCAGGGCCCTATGGCTACACCTTC.

The sample holds a few counts of this clone. The CDR3 loop is CASSPGLAGAYNEQFF. CDR3 sequence (DNA): TGCGCCAGCAGCCCGGGACTAGCGGGAGCCTACAATGAGCAGTTCTTC. V gene TRBV5-1 combines with J gene TRBJ2-1; 14 bases fit TRBD2. After removal of 4 bases from V and 2 bases from J, the junction contained 2 bases not matched to a gene. The CDR3 has 16 amino acids. Per the germline V gene, CDR1 is SGHRS and CDR2 is YFSETQ.

V gene TRBV7-9 combines with J gene TRBJ2-3; 11 positions agree with TRBD2. Germline V lookup: CDR1 SEHNR, CDR2 FQNEAQ (reference sequence). This CDR3 spans 17 amino acids. The V gene end was trimmed by 4 bases and the J gene end by 6 bases; junction bases not matched to a gene: 12. The CDR3 reads CASSSLGSGGALDTQYF. CDR3 coding DNA: TGTGCCAGCAGCTCTTTGGGTAGCGGGGGGGCACTCGATACGCAGTATTTT.

J is TRBJ1-1 and V is TRBV7-2; 10 positions match TRBD1. CDR3 length equals 14 residues. From germline, CDR1 is SGHTA and CDR2 FQGNSA. Germline trimming cut 5 bases from V and 4 bases from J; bases unmatched to any gene: 4. CDR3 sequence reads: CASSADRGVTEAFF. CDR3 DNA sequence: TGTGCCAGCAGCGCGGACAGGGGGGTCACTGAAGCTTTCTTT.

The V gene is TRBV7-9, the J gene TRBJ1-5; D is unclear. Germline CDR1 and CDR2: SEHNR and FQNEAQ (reference sequence). Trimming took 4 bases from V and 4 from J, leaving 17 bases between them. The CDR3 sequence is 16 residues long. As DNA, the CDR3 is TGTGCCAGCAGCTCCCATGTCACGGGGTGGAATCAGCCCCAGCATTTT. It yields the protein CASSSHVTGWNQPQHF.

This clone was counted a few times. The rearrangement joins TRBV29-1 to TRBJ1-1; D may be TRBD1 (5 bases). CDR3 length: 14 residues. V lost 3 bases and J 5 bases, leaving 16 bases between the germline ends. Looked up from germline, CDR1 is SQVTM and CDR2 is ANQGSEA. This CDR3 reads CSVDVAGTGTEAFF. CDR3 DNA: TGCAGCGTTGATGTCGCAGGGACCGGGACTGAAGCTTTCTTT.

V gene TRBV5-3 combines with J gene TRBJ2-3; possible D gene TRBD2, 7 bases. TRBV5-3 is an ORF; its function is uncertain. V was pared by 4 bases and J by 4 bases, with 19 bases between. CDR3 length: 16 amino acids. CDR3 bases: TGTGCCAGAAGCCGGGTTGCGGGGGCGCTTGCAGATACGCAGTATTTT. Its protein product is CARSRVAGALADTQYF.

The chain joins TRBV30 to TRBJ1-3; no firm D call. Germline CDR1 reads GTSNPN; CDR2 reads SVGIG (reference sequence). Trimming shortened V by 2 bases and J by 0 bases, and 5 bases separated the two germline ends. The CDR3 has 13 residues. The CDR3 is CAWSSYSGNTIYF. For the CDR3, the DNA is TGTGCCTGGAGTTCCTACTCTGGAAACACCATATATTTT.

The V call is TRBV7-6, the J call TRBJ1-6, with 7 bases identical to TRBD1. Looked up from germline, CDR1 is SGHVS and CDR2 is FNYEAQ. CDR3 length: 21 residues. With 8 bases clipped from V and 8 bases from J, the junction kept 30 bases outside the gene matches. The CDR3 DNA reads TGTGCCAGCCACCTTTTTTCCTTCGCTTATCAGGAGGGGGCCGTAGATTCACCCCTCCACTTT. This encodes CASHLFSFAYQEGAVDSPLHF.

The V call is TRBV6-1, the J call TRBJ1-1; no clear D. Germline CDR1 and CDR2: MNHNS and SASEGT. The V end was cut by 4 bases, the J end by 0 bases, with 15 bases between. This CDR3 contains 16 residues. The CDR3 sequence is CASSAPTTFMNTEAFF. The CDR3 DNA reads TGTGCCAGCAGTGCACCTACCACCTTCATGAACACTGAAGCTTTCTTT.

The CDR3 reads CASSQDPPGTGRNIQYF. The CDR3 nucleotides are TGCGCCAGCAGCCAAGATCCCCCCGGGACAGGAAGAAACATTCAGTACTTC. The chain couples TRBV4-3 to TRBJ2-4; 8 positions match TRBD1. The V segment lost 0 bases and the J segment 6 bases; nucleotides outside the gene matches: 10. Germline assignment: CDR1 LGHNA and CDR2 YSLEER. This CDR3 has 17 residues.

The chain carries TRBV11-2 and TRBJ1-1; D gene ambiguous. The CDR3 is 13 residues long. Deletions cut 1 base from V and 4 bases from J, with 7 bases between. The germline gives CDR1 SGHAT, CDR2 FQNNGV. Here the CDR3 reads CASSLGPITEAFF. The CDR3 nucleotides are TGTGCCAGCAGCTTAGGACCCATCACTGAAGCTTTCTTT.

This chain uses TRBV21-1 with TRBJ1-2; TRBD1, the D gene given by the table, was not confirmed from the DNA. TRBV21-1 is a pseudogene. This CDR3 contains 17 residues. This chain's CDR3 is CASGQYRGRVKDYGYTF. The CDR3 nucleotides read TGTGCCAGCGGGCAATACAGGGGAAGGGTCAAAGACTATGGCTACACCTTC.

The rearrangement uses TRBV5-5 and TRBJ2-5; no clear D. The CDR3 is 14 amino acids. V lost 0 bases and J 5 bases, leaving 11 bases between the germline ends. CDR1 is SGHKS, CDR2 YYEKEE, per germline (reference sequence). In DNA form, the CDR3 reads TGTGCCAGCAGCTTGGATCTCCGGCGGGAGACCCAGTACTTC. It encodes CASSLDLRRETQYF.

This clone was seen a handful of times. Other nucleotide sequences in the sample specify the same CDR3. This chain connects TRBV2 to TRBJ1-5; D might be TRBD1 (6 bases). V lost 3 bases and J 1 base, leaving 7 bases between the germline ends. The CDR3 spans 14 residues. CDR1 is SNHLY and CDR2 is FYNNEI in the germline V gene. This CDR3 reads CASSEDRSNQPQHF. CDR3 DNA: TGTGCCAGCAGTGAGGACAGAAGCAATCAGCCCCAGCATTTT.

The genes are TRBV30 and TRBJ2-1, with 13 positions matching TRBD2. Trimming at V came to 4 bases and at J to 2 bases, leaving 8 bases not matched to a gene. Germline lookup yields CDR1 GTSNPN and CDR2 SVGIG (reference sequence). The CDR3 is made up of 17 amino acids. The CDR3 sequence is CAWITRGTSGAYNEQFF. Written as DNA, the CDR3 is TGTGCCTGGATCACCCGCGGGACTAGCGGGGCCTACAATGAGCAGTTCTTC.

The V call is TRBV30, the J call TRBJ1-4; 7 nucleotides match TRBD1. The CDR3 is 14 amino acids. The germline V gene encodes CDR1 GTSNPN and CDR2 SVGIG (reference sequence). Trimming removed 3 bases from V and 3 bases from J; junction bases left unmatched: 4. The CDR3 protein is CAWRAGTANEKLFF. The CDR3 nucleotides are TGTGCCTGGAGAGCCGGGACAGCTAATGAAAAACTGTTTTTT.

Details on this clone: The sample has other DNA sequences that encode this CDR3 too. V usage is TRBV11-2 and J usage is TRBJ2-3; no clear D. Per the germline V gene, CDR1 is SGHAT and CDR2 is FQNNGV. Trimming removed 0 bases at V and 1 base at J, with 5 bases between. CDR3 length: 14 amino acids. The CDR3 is CASSLEGRTDTQYF. For the CDR3, the DNA is TGTGCCAGCAGCTTAGAAGGACGCACAGATACGCAGTATTTT.

About this clone itself: The same CDR3 also results from other DNA sequences found in this sample. The rearrangement joins TRBV2 to TRBJ1-1, with a tentative D call TRBD1 (5 bases). Trimming left V 6 bases short and J 1 base short, with 9 bases between. CDR3 length: 13 residues. Germline lookup yields CDR1 SNHLY and CDR2 FYNNEI. Here the CDR3 reads CASRPDRNTEAFF. CDR3 DNA: TGTGCCAGCAGACCTGACAGGAACACTGAAGCTTTCTTT.

The chain has TRBV5-1 and TRBJ2-3; the match to TRBD2 covers 15 bases. Germline V CDR1 and CDR2: SGHRS, YFSETQ. CDR3 size: 17 residues. V lost 3 bases, J lost 4 bases, and 6 bases stayed unmatched. The CDR3 region has the DNA TGCGCCAGCAGCTGGACTAGCGGGGGGGCGGGTCCAGATACGCAGTATTTT. It translates to CASSWTSGGAGPDTQYF.

The chain employs TRBV6-6 and TRBJ2-1; 12 nucleotides match TRBD2. This CDR3 region has 16 residues. Germline-derived CDR1 and CDR2 are MNHNY and SVGAGI (reference sequence). J was trimmed by 3 bases and V by 2 bases; bases with no gene match: 2. CDR3 region: CASSYLGLAGYNEQFF. The CDR3 nucleotides are TGTGCCAGCAGTTACCTGGGACTAGCGGGCTACAATGAGCAGTTCTTC.

This chain links TRBV10-3 with TRBJ2-2; D is tentatively TRBD1 or TRBD2 (5 bases each). V lost 9 bases to trimming and J lost 5 bases, with 19 bases between them. The CDR3 runs 15 residues. Germline V lookup: CDR1 ENHRY, CDR2 SYGVKD. Here the CDR3 reads CAIRTRQGETGELFF. The CDR3 bases are TGTGCCATAAGGACTCGGCAGGGCGAGACCGGGGAGCTGTTTTTT.

Regarding this clone: The junction differs from germline at one of its ends, possibly a read error. The rearrangement links TRBV7-9 to TRBJ2-7; no clear D gene. The CDR3 covers 12 residues. CDR1 is SEHNR and CDR2 is FQNEAQ in the germline V gene (reference sequence). The DNA of the CDR3 is TGTGCCAGCAGTTTAGGAGCACCCGAGCAGTACTTC. Translated: CASSLGAPEQYF.

This clone was seen only once. V is TRBV6-6 and J is TRBJ2-2; D unresolved. The CDR3 sequence is 11 residues long. CDR1 and CDR2 (germline): MNHNY, SVGAGI (reference sequence). V was clipped by 4 bases and J by 4 bases, with 1 base between them. The CDR3 spells CASSFTGELFF. DNA of the CDR3: TGTGCCAGCAGTTTCACCGGGGAGCTGTTTTTT.

The chain joins TRBV23-1 to TRBJ1-5; tentative D call: TRBD1 (6 bases). TRBV23-1 belongs to the ORF category, with a function that is uncertain. The CDR3 has 15 residues. V lost 3 bases and J 3 bases, leaving 12 bases between the germline ends. Here the CDR3 reads CASSHPGHFNQPQHF. The CDR3 region has the DNA TGCGCCAGCAGTCATCCGGGACACTTCAATCAGCCCCAGCATTTT.

The chain couples TRBV7-9 to TRBJ1-6, with 7 positions matching TRBD1. This CDR3 has 19 residues. Trimming took 5 bases from V and 7 from J; bases not matched to a gene: 20. CDR1 and CDR2 from the germline V gene are SEHNR and FQNEAQ (reference sequence). CDR3 sequence (DNA): TGTGCCAGCAGCCAACCCGGGACAGCGGAATCAAATACAAATTCACCCCTCCACTTT. Amino acids: CASSQPGTAESNTNSPLHF.